This TCR beta chain is from a study of response to subunit inactivated influenza vaccine. This clonotype came up a few times. Trimming shortened V by 2 bases and J by 5 bases, and 9 bases separated the two germline ends. Germline V gives CDR1 SEHNR, CDR2 FQNEAQ (reference sequence). CDR3 length: 13 residues. Via MiXCR, TCRdb re-called the RT-PCR reads, giving one row per CDR3 protein. Of more than 400,000 distinct CDR3 sequences listed, around 9.9% were seen once; the top ten hold more than 10%. The specimen comprised PBMCs from blood, sampled roughly 6 weeks after vaccination. The chain joins TRBV7-9 to TRBJ2-5; D gene unclear. This TCR was recovered from a middle-aged man who received an inactivated influenza vaccine. The CDR3 loop reads CASSLRVDETQYF. Here the CDR3 DNA reads TGTGCCAGCAGCTTACGGGTAGATGAGACCCAGTACTTC.